The 21 T cell receptor beta chains listed next were all sequenced from one sample in a study of breast tumors, draining lymph nodes, adjacent tissues. In TCRdb, the multiplex PCR reads were re-called with MiXCR into one record per CDR3 protein. The sample includes about 230,000 distinct CDR3 sequences, 32% of them seen just once. The lymph nodes were axillary draining lymph nodes from breast cancer patients. The sample was axillary lymph node tissue. All receptors come from a female donor with breast cancer. Some clones in this sample may be carry-over from other donors' samples.

This clonotype was found many times. The chain carries TRBV6-1 and TRBJ1-4; D unresolved. Germline values: CDR1 MNHNS, CDR2 SASEGT. Trimming stripped 6 bases from V and 8 bases from J, with 10 bases between. The CDR3 runs 12 residues. CDR3 nucleotide sequence: TGTGCCAGCAGCGCGTTTGGGGAAAAACTGTTTTTT. Protein product: CASSAFGEKLFF.

This clonotype was counted a few times. One end of the junction is discordant with germline, which a read error may explain. This rearrangement joins TRBV11-2 to TRBJ2-5, with D uncertain. This CDR3 has 11 amino acids. Germline V gives CDR1 SGHAT, CDR2 FQNNGV. The DNA of the CDR3 is TGTGCCAGCAGCTTACGAGAGACCCCGTACTTC. It codes for CASSLRETPYF.

This clonotype was found a few times. The V gene is TRBV6-6, the J gene TRBJ1-3, with D unresolved. The CDR3 covers 17 residues. CDR1 MNHNY and CDR2 SVGAGI come from the germline V gene (reference sequence). The V gene lost 6 bases and the J gene lost 0 bases, with 18 bases spanning the gap. CDR3 DNA: TGTGCCAGCAGGCCAACCCAATCCGACAACTCTGGAAACACCATATATTTT. Translated: CASRPTQSDNSGNTIYF.

There are many counts of this clonotype. This could be a read error, since a much larger clone is one nucleotide away. V gene TRBV11-2 combines with J gene TRBJ2-5, with D possibly being TRBD1 (7 bases). The CDR3 runs to 15 residues. V shed 4 bases and J shed 5 bases, with 17 bases lying between them. Germline CDR1 and CDR2: SGHAT and FQNNGV. The CDR3, as DNA: TGTGCCAGCAGCTCCCTCGGGACAGCGGGTGAGACCCAGTACTTC. Protein sequence: CASSSLGTAGETQYF.

To note about this clonotype: A read error is possible here, since a much larger clone lies one base away. The chain has TRBV5-4 and TRBJ2-1; 10 bases map to TRBD2. There are 15 residues in the CDR3. Losses at the gene ends were 4 bases for V and 9 bases for J; bases not matched to a gene: 10. The germline gives CDR1 SGHNT, CDR2 YYREEE (reference sequence). The CDR3 region has the DNA TGTGCCAGCAGCCTAGCGGGAGCGCCTGGGAGTGAGCAGTTCTTC. This gives the protein CASSLAGAPGSEQFF.

Many counts were recorded for this clonotype. The CDR3 protein is CSAKPGGTYEQYF. The DNA for the CDR3 is TGCAGTGCTAAGCCAGGGGGGACCTACGAGCAGTACTTC. The chain combines TRBV20-1 with TRBJ2-7; weak D call: TRBD1 (7 bases). Trimming shortened V by 4 bases and J by 2 bases, and 12 bases separated the two germline ends. The CDR3 sequence is 13 residues long. Germline CDR1 is DFQATT and CDR2 is SNEGSKA (reference sequence).

This clonotype appeared many times. This sequence may be a read error, since a much larger clone differs from it by one base. The chain is built from TRBV15 and TRBJ1-4; perhaps TRBD1 as D (5 bases). Per the germline V gene, CDR1 is LNHNV and CDR2 is YYDKDF (reference sequence). This CDR3 region has 13 residues. The DNA of the CDR3 is TGTGTCACCAGCAGGGACCTGAATGAAAAACTGTTTTTT. Amino acid sequence: CVTSRDLNEKLFF.

V is TRBV12-3 or TRBV12-4 and J is TRBJ2-3; D is undetermined. The CDR3 spans 10 residues. Trimming left V 7 bases short and J 11 bases short, with 10 bases between. CDR3 nucleotide sequence: TGTGCCAGCAAGGGTACTCTGCAGTATTTT. It codes for CASKGTLQYF.

V usage is TRBV28 and J usage is TRBJ1-6, with D maybe TRBD1 (5 bases). CDR1 and CDR2 from the germline V gene are MDHEN and SYDVKM. This CDR3 has 13 residues. Trimming took 1 base from V and 10 from J, leaving 8 bases between them. For the CDR3, the DNA is TGTGCCAGCAGTTTATTCGGGGGGTCACCCCTCCACTTT. Amino acid sequence: CASSLFGGSPLHF. The full variable domain, in which reference TRBV28 and TRBJ1-6 provide the parts outside the CDR3, is DVKVTQSSRYLVKRTGEKVFLECVQDMDHENMFWYRQDPGLGLRLIYFSYDVKMKEKGDIPEGYSVSREKKERFSLILESASTNQTSMYLCASSLFGGSPLHFGNGTRLTVT.

Comments on this clonotype: At one end the junction does not follow the germline gene, possibly because of a read error. V gene TRBV19 combines with J gene TRBJ1-6, with D unresolved. The CDR3 consists of 16 residues. Germline CDR1 and CDR2: LNHDA and SQIVND (reference sequence). The CDR3 is CASSMAGSSYNSPLRF. The DNA for the CDR3 is TGTGCCAGTAGTATGGCCGGGAGTTCCTATAATTCACCCCTCCGCTTT.

In regard to this clonotype: The CDR3 does not close with the conserved phenylalanine or tryptophan, likely indicating a read error. This chain uses TRBV20-1 with TRBJ2-6, with 9 bases matching TRBD1. V shed 1 base and J 6 bases; nucleotides not matched to a gene: 7. This CDR3 contains 16 residues. Germline V gene data show CDR1 as DFQATT and CDR2 as SNEGSKA (reference sequence). The CDR3 nucleotides are TGCAGTGCTAGAGTACTACAGGGGGCTGCGGCCAACGTCCTGACTTCC. It yields the protein CSARVLQGAAANVLTS.

This chain connects TRBV15 to TRBJ1-3, with TRBD1 matching 7 bases. V lost 3 bases to trimming and J lost 5 bases; unmatched junction nucleotides: 7. The CDR3 is made up of 15 amino acids. Germline-derived CDR1 and CDR2 are LNHNV and YYDKDF (reference sequence). CDR3 DNA: TGTGCCACCAGCAGTCAGGCAGGGGGGAGAAACACCATATATTTT. Its translation: CATSSQAGGRNTIYF.

The sample holds a few counts of this clonotype. V usage is TRBV18 and J usage is TRBJ2-3; D unresolved. CDR1 KGHSH and CDR2 LQKENI come from the germline V gene. Trimming pared 1 base from V and 4 bases from J, leaving 6 bases between. The CDR3 runs to 13 residues. The CDR3, as DNA: TGTGCCAGCTCACCACGAACGTCAGATACGCAGTATTTT. It translates to CASSPRTSDTQYF.

In this sample, this clonotype turned up many times. This chain's CDR3 is CSAQQGYEQYF. The CDR3 DNA reads as TGCAGTGCCCAGCAGGGCTACGAGCAGTACTTC. This chain joins TRBV20-1 and TRBJ2-7, with D perhaps TRBD1 (5 bases). The CDR3 is 11 amino acids. Germline CDR1 and CDR2: DFQATT and SNEGSKA (reference sequence). The ends were cut back, 6 bases at V and 3 bases at J, with 9 bases in the middle.

This clonotype was observed at least ten times. The V call is TRBV2, the J call TRBJ1-5, with a weak D call TRBD1 (5 bases). Trimming removed 6 bases from V and 9 bases from J, with 12 bases in between. The CDR3 contains 12 residues. Germline values: CDR1 SNHLY, CDR2 FYNNEI. The CDR3 spells CASSGTFTPQHF. CDR3 coding DNA: TGTGCCAGCAGCGGGACTTTCACGCCCCAGCATTTT. Variable domain in full (rest from reference TRBV2 and TRBJ1-5): EPEVTQTPSHQVTQMGQEVILRCVPISNHLYFYWYRQILGQKVEFLVSFYNNEISEKSEIFDDQFSVERPDGSNFTLKIRSTKLEDSAMYFCASSGTFTPQHFGDGTRLSIL.

The sample holds many counts of this clonotype. This chain links TRBV29-1 with TRBJ2-7; D possibly corresponds to TRBD2 (7 bases). V was trimmed by 4 bases and J by 1 base, leaving 14 bases between them. The CDR3 is 14 residues long. Germline assignment: CDR1 SQVTM and CDR2 ANQGSEA. CDR3 bases: TGCAGCGTTGGGGGGGGCCGGGGTTCCTACGAGCAGTACTTC. Its protein is CSVGGGRGSYEQYF.

This clonotype was counted many times. The rearrangement joins TRBV7-9 to TRBJ1-3, with unresolved D. The V gene lost 5 bases and the J gene lost 2 bases, with 10 bases spanning the gap. The CDR3 is made up of 14 amino acids. Per germline, CDR1 SEHNR and CDR2 FQNEAQ (reference sequence). This CDR3 is CASSLRPPGNTIYF. In DNA form, the CDR3 reads TGTGCCAGCAGCCTCAGACCTCCTGGAAACACCATATATTTT.

This clonotype was counted many times. The V and J genes are TRBV15 and TRBJ2-1; 11 bases map to TRBD2. CDR1 is LNHNV, CDR2 YYDKDF, per germline (reference sequence). The CDR3 extends over 15 amino acids. The V gene end was trimmed by 1 base and the J gene end by 6 bases; junction bases not matched to a gene: 2. CDR3 protein: CATSRGTSGSNEQFF. The CDR3 DNA is TGTGCCACCAGCAGAGGGACTAGCGGGTCCAATGAGCAGTTCTTC.

The rearrangement uses TRBV29-1 and TRBJ2-1; 11 bases are shared with TRBD2. CDR1 and CDR2 from the germline V gene are SQVTM and ANQGSEA. CDR3 length: 12 residues. The J segment lost 12 bases and the V segment lost 5 bases, leaving 6 bases of the junction unmatched. CDR3 DNA: TGCAGCGTTCTTCTAGCGGGAGGAGGGCAGTTCTTC. Amino acids: CSVLLAGGGQFF.

This clonotype was seen at least ten times. The genes are TRBV7-2 and TRBJ2-6; D is ambiguous. CDR3 size: 16 residues. Germline values: CDR1 SGHTA, CDR2 FQGNSA. V was cut by 3 bases and J by 4 bases, with 13 bases left in between. CDR3 sequence (DNA): TGTGCCAGCAGCTTGATTAACTTTTTCGGGGCCAACGTCCTGACTTTC. Translation gives CASSLINFFGANVLTF. The complete variable domain, with remaining parts taken from reference TRBV7-2 and TRBJ2-6, reads GAGVSQSPSNKVTEKGKDVELRCDPISGHTALYWYRQSLGQGLEFLIYFQGNSAPDKSGLPSDRFSAERTGGSVSTLTIQRTQQEDSAVYLCASSLINFFGANVLTFGAGSRLTVL.

This clonotype has at least ten counts. CDR3 DNA: TGTGCCAGCAGTTATGGAGGTTTTTTGGATACGCAGTATTTT. The encoded protein is CASSYGGFLDTQYF. The chain uses TRBV6-5 and TRBJ2-3; D possibly corresponds to TRBD2 (5 bases). Germline V gene sequence: CDR1 MNHEY, CDR2 SVGAGI. The length of the CDR3 is 14 residues. V was pared by 3 bases and J by 6 bases, with 13 bases between.